This T cell receptor beta chain was sequenced in a study of blood T cell repertoires in COVID-19. Study-wide context: Recovered participants had two consecutive negative NP/OP PCR tests, healthcare professional clearance, or symptom resolution. The United States, Italy and Spain were the sources of the acute and convalescent COVID-19 samples.

The V gene's germline CDR1 is MDHEN and CDR2 SYDVKM. V was cut by 3 bases and J by 0 bases, with 11 bases left in between. The CDR3 is 15 amino acids. In the study's own analysis: Estimates of nucleated cell counts were drawn from the amplification of reference gene primers. Here immunoSEQ multiplex PCR was the method, and the copy in TCRdb shows in-frame clones only, minus some. The V and J calls and clone size come from that table; D and trimming were worked out from the DNA. The table records over 150,000 clones, around three quarters of them present only once. Participants were aged about 18 to 89 years from 20 to 30 US areas.

This receptor was taken from a woman aged 70-85 years in a cohort exposed to, infected with or recovered from COVID-19 (not recorded which). Material for sequencing was PBMCs or T cells enriched from blood (not recorded which). The chain recombines TRBV28 with TRBJ1-1; a weak D match, TRBD1 (6 bases). The CDR3 DNA is TGTGCCAGCAGTTTTGTGGACAGCATGAACACTGAAGCTTTCTTT. Its protein is CASSFVDSMNTEAFF.